One and the same sample provided the 28 T cell receptor beta chains below, sequenced in a study of response to subunit inactivated influenza vaccine. TCRdb processed the RT-PCR reads anew with MiXCR; each CDR3 protein has one entry. The sample consists of roughly 700,000 distinct CDR3 sequences, approximately 13% of them appearing once. Sequencing was performed on PBMCs from blood, taken around 15 days before vaccination. The receptors derive from a man aged 50 or older who received an inactivated influenza vaccine.

The V and J genes are TRBV6-2 or TRBV6-3 and TRBJ2-1; 7 bases fit TRBD1. The CDR3 has 15 residues. The ends lost 5 bases at V and 7 bases at J; junction bases unmatched: 11. CDR1 MNHEY and CDR2 SVGEGT come from the germline V gene. CDR3 protein: CASSRLTGYGNEQFF. DNA for the CDR3: TGTGCCAGCAGTCGCCTGACAGGGTACGGGAATGAGCAGTTCTTC.

In this sample, this clonotype turned up many times. The chain carries TRBV28 and TRBJ2-1; TRBD2 aligns across 7 bases. This CDR3 spans 14 amino acids. After removal of 8 bases from V and 0 bases from J, the junction contained 4 bases not matched to a gene. Per germline, CDR1 MDHEN and CDR2 SYDVKM. CDR3 sequence reads: CASVGGSSYNEQFF. CDR3 sequence (DNA): TGTGCCAGCGTGGGCGGGAGCTCCTACAATGAGCAGTTCTTC. The entire variable domain, with the rest obtained from reference TRBV28 and TRBJ2-1, is as follows: DVKVTQSSRYLVKRTGEKVFLECVQDMDHENMFWYRQDPGLGLRLIYFSYDVKMKEKGDIPEGYSVSREKKERFSLILESASTNQTSMYLCASVGGSSYNEQFFGPGTRLTVL.

The chain carries TRBV2 and TRBJ2-2; weak D call: TRBD1 (6 bases). V lost 4 bases and J 5 bases, leaving 14 bases between the germline ends. CDR3 size: 15 residues. Germline CDR1 reads SNHLY; CDR2 reads FYNNEI. CDR3 region: CASSVLAGATGELFF. CDR3 bases: TGTGCCAGCAGTGTTTTGGCAGGGGCAACCGGGGAGCTGTTTTTT.

This chain links TRBV20-1 with TRBJ2-2; no reliable D call. Germline V lookup: CDR1 DFQATT, CDR2 SNEGSKA (reference sequence). This CDR3 is built from 11 residues. The V and J ends lost 3 bases and 14 bases respectively, with 13 bases between them. CDR3 coding DNA: TGCAGTGCTAGTTTGCCAGGTCGCCTGTTTTTT. This gives the protein CSASLPGRLFF.

Ten or more counts support this clonotype. This rearrangement joins TRBV11-2 to TRBJ2-7; 12 bases agree with TRBD2. The CDR3 spans 15 residues. Unmatched junction bases numbered 2, after V lost 0 bases and J lost 5 bases. Germline assignment: CDR1 SGHAT and CDR2 FQNNGV. The CDR3 loop is CASSLETSGRHEQYF. The DNA for the CDR3 is TGTGCCAGCAGCTTAGAGACTAGCGGGAGACACGAGCAGTACTTC.

This clonotype was seen only a few times. The chain carries TRBV6-1 and TRBJ2-2, with 7 positions matching TRBD1. This CDR3 is 13 amino acids long. V dropped 8 bases and J dropped 5; count of bases not matched to a gene: 5. The germline V gene has CDR1 MNHNS and CDR2 SASEGT. In DNA form, the CDR3 reads TGTGCCAGCTTTCCAGGGGGTACCGGGGAGCTGTTTTTT. Its protein is CASFPGGTGELFF.

Only a few counts were recorded for this clonotype. The V call is TRBV5-6, the J call TRBJ2-7; D is perhaps TRBD1 or TRBD2 (5 bases each). V was trimmed by 2 bases and J by 2 bases, leaving 17 bases between them. There are 16 residues in the CDR3. CDR1 and CDR2 (germline): SGHDT, YYEEEE. CDR3 coding DNA: TGTGCCAGCAGCTTTACTAGACTTCTGGGGGCCTACGAGCAGTACTTC. Amino acid sequence: CASSFTRLLGAYEQYF.

This chain connects TRBV28 to TRBJ1-1; D is uncertain. The germline CDR1 and CDR2 sequences are MDHEN and SYDVKM. The CDR3 is 18 amino acids. Deletions cut 1 base from V and 4 bases from J, with 22 bases between. CDR3 nucleotide sequence: TGTGCCAGCAGTTTATTGAGGGTCAGGTTTTGGCCCCCCACTGAAGCTTTCTTT. This sequence encodes CASSLLRVRFWPPTEAFF.

This chain uses TRBV9 with TRBJ2-5; D is perhaps TRBD1 (6 bases). The germline gives CDR1 SGDLS, CDR2 YYNGEE. The CDR3 runs to 14 residues. Trimming pared 2 bases from V and 4 bases from J, leaving 12 bases between. CDR3 DNA sequence: TGTGCCAGCAGCGTTGCAGGGGATGGAGAGACCCAGTACTTC. This translates into CASSVAGDGETQYF. Full variable domain (rest looked up from reference TRBV9 and TRBJ2-5): DSGVTQTPKHLITATGQRVTLRCSPRSGDLSVYWYQQSLDQGLQFLIQYYNGEERAKGNILERFSAQQFPDLHSELNLSSLELGDSALYFCASSVAGDGETQYFGPGTRLLVL.

This chain uses TRBV6-4 with TRBJ1-5; 7 bases are a match to TRBD1. V shed 5 bases, J shed 3 bases, and the junction held 10 bases outside the gene matches. Germline CDR1 MRHNA, CDR2 SNTAGT. The CDR3 extends over 16 amino acids. CDR3 nucleotide sequence: TGTGCCAGCAGTCGGAAGGGGGCAGGGTACAATCAGCCCCAGCATTTT. Translating it yields CASSRKGAGYNQPQHF.

The table lists this clonotype with a few counts. V and J are TRBV11-2 and TRBJ1-1; 7 nucleotides match TRBD1. The trim removed 1 base at V and 9 bases at J, leaving 11 bases unmatched. Per the germline V gene, CDR1 is SGHAT and CDR2 is FQNNGV. The CDR3 consists of 15 residues. CDR3 in DNA: TGTGCCAGCAGCTTAGTGCGTCGGCAGGGGGAACAAGCTTTCTTT. It specifies CASSLVRRQGEQAFF.

This clonotype was detected many times. The gene calls are TRBV5-1 and TRBJ2-7; 8 positions match TRBD1. The V gene's germline CDR1 is SGHRS and CDR2 YFSETQ. The CDR3 length is 12 residues. With 8 bases clipped from V and 2 bases from J, the junction kept 3 bases outside the gene matches. CDR3: CASMGQAYEQYF. CDR3 sequence (DNA): TGCGCCAGTATGGGACAGGCCTACGAGCAGTACTTC. Full variable domain (outside the CDR3, taken from reference TRBV5-1 and TRBJ2-7): KAGVTQTPRYLIKTRGQQVTLSCSPISGHRSVSWYQQTPGQGLQFLFEYFSETQRNKGNFPGRFSGRQFSNSRSEMNVSTLELGDSALYLCASMGQAYEQYFGPGTRLTVT.

V gene TRBV28 combines with J gene TRBJ2-2, with D perhaps TRBD2 (6 bases). Germline CDR1 reads MDHEN; CDR2 reads SYDVKM. V shed 7 bases and J shed 3 bases, with 21 bases lying between them. This CDR3 spans 17 amino acids. CDR3 sequence (DNA): TGTGCCAGCACCCCCCGGGGGATGACAGCGGACACCGGGGAGCTGTTTTTT. Protein: CASTPRGMTADTGELFF.

This clonotype was seen repeatedly, ten times or more. This chain links TRBV28 with TRBJ2-2; 7 bases agree with TRBD2. Trimming at V came to 2 bases and at J to 5 bases, leaving 8 bases not matched to a gene. CDR3 length: 16 residues. Looked up from germline, CDR1 is MDHEN and CDR2 is SYDVKM. In DNA form, the CDR3 reads TGTGCCAGCAGTTTACGGCCGGGGAGGGATACCGGGGAGCTGTTTTTT. Its translation: CASSLRPGRDTGELFF.

The chain joins TRBV4-3 to TRBJ2-3; 9 nucleotides align to TRBD2. Germline CDR1 reads LGHNA; CDR2 reads YSLEER. V shed 0 bases, J shed 5 bases, and the junction held 6 bases outside the gene matches. CDR3 size: 16 residues. In DNA form, the CDR3 reads TGCGCCAGCAGCCAAGATATTGGACTAGCGTTAGATACGCAGTATTTT. Protein product: CASSQDIGLALDTQYF.

This clonotype has only a few counts. This rearrangement joins TRBV27 to TRBJ2-7; no reliable D call. The CDR3 is 14 amino acids. CDR1 is MNHEY, CDR2 SMNVEV, per germline (reference sequence). V lost 5 bases, J lost 4 bases, and 15 bases lay in between. CDR3 residues: CASSVLVGSYEQYF. CDR3 DNA: TGTGCCAGCAGTGTCCTCGTGGGTTCGTACGAGCAGTACTTC.

The chain recombines TRBV6-2 or TRBV6-3 with TRBJ2-5, with D possibly called TRBD1 or TRBD2 (5 bases each). CDR3 length: 14 residues. V was cut by 7 bases and J by 4 bases, with 16 bases left in between. CDR1 and CDR2 (germline): MNHEY, SVGEGT. Here the CDR3 reads CASTPRGTRETQYF. CDR3 DNA sequence: TGTGCCAGCACCCCTCGTGGGACGCGAGAGACCCAGTACTTC.

This clonotype has more than one count but fewer than ten. The chain uses TRBV12-3 or TRBV12-4 and TRBJ2-7; 8 bases fit TRBD1. V gave up 7 bases and J gave up 1 base; unmatched junction bases: 3. This CDR3 spans 13 amino acids. CDR3 amino acids: CASTRTGSYEQYF. The CDR3 DNA reads as TGTGCCAGCACCCGGACAGGGTCCTACGAGCAGTACTTC.

This clonotype was recorded a few times. The chain has TRBV12-3 or TRBV12-4 and TRBJ2-3, with unresolved D. Trimming shortened V by 1 base and J by 2 bases, and 10 bases separated the two germline ends. This CDR3 contains 15 residues. In DNA, the CDR3 is TGTGCCAGCAGTTTAGGACGGTTTACCACAGATACGCAGTATTTT. It yields the protein CASSLGRFTTDTQYF.

V usage is TRBV20-1 and J usage is TRBJ2-1; D uncertain. The ends were cut back, 5 bases at V and 7 bases at J, with 9 bases in the middle. Germline lookup yields CDR1 DFQATT and CDR2 SNEGSKA (reference sequence). The CDR3 covers 11 residues. DNA for the CDR3: TGCAGTGCTGCTAGTAGGAATGAGCAGTTCTTC. Its translation: CSAASRNEQFF.

The chain joins TRBV10-3 to TRBJ2-7; possible D gene TRBD2, 6 bases. CDR3 length: 14 residues. With 6 bases removed from V and 1 base from J, the gap between germline ends came to 13 bases. Germline assignment: CDR1 ENHRY and CDR2 SYGVKD. The CDR3 coding sequence is TGTGCCATCAGCGATCGTGGGGGGTCCTACGAGCAGTACTTC. As protein: CAISDRGGSYEQYF.

This clonotype was counted only a few times. The chain recombines TRBV20-1 with TRBJ2-2; D might be TRBD1 (6 bases). V was cut by 4 bases and J by 6 bases, with 15 bases left in between. This CDR3 region has 14 residues. The germline gives CDR1 DFQATT, CDR2 SNEGSKA (reference sequence). The CDR3 sequence is CSAIWGLRAGELFF. In DNA, the CDR3 is TGCAGTGCTATTTGGGGGCTGAGGGCCGGGGAGCTGTTTTTT.

This clonotype has only a few counts. J is TRBJ1-1 and V is TRBV3-1; TRBD1 is a possible D gene (5 bases). The CDR3 is 14 amino acids. Germline CDR1 LGHDT, CDR2 YNNKEL (reference sequence). V lost 1 base, J lost 5 bases, and 11 bases lay in between. The CDR3 DNA reads TGTGCCAGCAGCCAAGCGGGGGAGGGGACTGAAGCTTTCTTT. It yields the protein CASSQAGEGTEAFF.

This clonotype was recorded a few times. The gene calls are TRBV12-3 or TRBV12-4 and TRBJ2-7; 10 positions agree with TRBD1. This CDR3 is built from 15 residues. Germline trimming cut 6 bases from V and 2 bases from J; bases unmatched to any gene: 7. The CDR3 loop is CASRLTGTGAYEQYF. CDR3 DNA: TGTGCCAGCAGACTCACCGGGACAGGGGCCTACGAGCAGTACTTC.

The table lists this clonotype with many counts. V gene TRBV6-5 combines with J gene TRBJ2-2, with D hard to call. The V and J ends lost 2 bases and 2 bases respectively, with 9 bases between them. Germline V CDR1 and CDR2: MNHEY, SVGAGI. The CDR3 has 15 amino acids. CDR3: CASSYKWGNTGELFF. CDR3 DNA: TGTGCCAGCAGTTACAAGTGGGGTAACACCGGGGAGCTGTTTTTT.

Details on this clonotype: Just one base apart from a much larger clone, this may be a read error. CDR3 region: CSAKRSSYRGQPQHF. For the CDR3, the DNA is TGCAGTGCAAAGAGATCCTCGTACAGAGGTCAGCCCCAGCATTTT. The rearrangement joins TRBV20-1 to TRBJ1-5, with D unclear. Germline V gene sequence: CDR1 DFQATT, CDR2 SNEGSKA (reference sequence). The CDR3 extends over 15 amino acids. The germline V and J ends were trimmed by 6 bases and 6 bases, with 21 bases remaining between them.

The gene calls are TRBV4-1 and TRBJ2-7; D gene unclear. This CDR3 region has 13 residues. CDR1 is MGHRA, CDR2 YSYEKL, per germline. With 3 bases removed from V and 6 bases from J, the gap between germline ends came to 12 bases. The CDR3 region is CASSQTLASEQYF. CDR3 DNA sequence: TGCGCCAGCAGCCAGACCCTTGCGTCCGAGCAGTACTTC.

The rearrangement uses TRBV7-8 and TRBJ1-1; a possible D gene is TRBD1 (5 bases). Deletions cut 2 bases from V and 10 bases from J, with 14 bases between. The CDR3 covers 13 residues. Germline V gene sequence: CDR1 SGHVS, CDR2 FQNEAQ. CDR3 bases: TGTGCCAGCAGCTTACCGGAGGAAAGGGGAGCTTTCTTT. Translation gives CASSLPEERGAFF.